The T cell receptor (beta chain) described here comes from a study of cytomegalovirus exposure and HLA in healthy donors. General study points: Most CMV-associated TCR beta chains were later found to appear HLA-restricted. The HLA-A and HLA-B alleles of most subjects were reportedly predicted accurately from TCR beta sequences.

Germline lookup yields CDR1 SGHRS and CDR2 YFSETQ. The V end lost 5 bases, the J end lost 6 bases, and 20 bases lay between the germline ends. The CDR3 loop spans 15 amino acids. The donors gave bone marrow, and they were healthy. Comment on this clone: The antigen remains undetermined.

Both 60 Vbeta primers and 13 Jbeta primers went into the PCR. Authors' methods: An analysis that came later counted 70 million to 100 million unique TCR beta chains, approximately 10 million shared. The assay was immunoSEQ multiplex PCR, and TCRdb's table has in-frame clones only and misses some. D and trimming were read from the DNA, whereas the V and J calls and clone size are those reported in that table. Of about 150,000 clones in the sample, more than 65% were seen once. The sequenced sample consisted of PBMCs. The origin of this receptor is a man aged 50 or older in good health and CMV-seropositive. This chain links TRBV5-1 with TRBJ1-1; the D gene is possibly TRBD1 (5 bases). The CDR3 region is CASSLAGGRSAEAFF. The CDR3 DNA reads as TGCGCCAGCAGTCTGGCCGGGGGTCGAAGCGCTGAAGCTTTCTTT.